This TCR beta chain was profiled in a study of blood T cell repertoires in COVID-19. Across the whole study: PBMCs, B-cell-depleted T cells, or T cells were the source of the cDNA or gDNA that made up the material.

This CDR3 spans 13 amino acids. The V gene's germline CDR1 is KGHSH and CDR2 LQKENI. V dropped 6 bases and J dropped 0 bases, with 9 bases sitting between them. In the authors' methods: Amplifying reference gene primers gave estimates of nucleated cell counts. The repertoire was sequenced with immunoSEQ multiplex PCR; TCRdb's copy has only in-frame clones and lacks some. That table gives V, J and clone size, and the DNA gave D and trimming. The sample consists of about 200,000 clones, approximately 85% of them appearing once. Sequences were obtained from peripheral blood. The receptor was derived from a woman aged 65 to 85 with COVID-19, enrolled during active disease. This chain uses TRBV18 with TRBJ2-7; D is ambiguous. The CDR3: CASSSTDSYEQYF. The CDR3 DNA reads TGTGCCAGCTCCTCAACAGACTCCTACGAGCAGTACTTC.